Listed here is a single T cell receptor (beta chain). No antigen is known for it. CDR3 length equals 13 residues. CDR1 is GTSNPN, CDR2 SVGIG, per germline (reference sequence). This record belongs to a study of OX40 agonist ivuxolimab in advanced cancers. Whole-study context: Dose-escalation patients suffered from hepatocellular carcinoma, melanoma, renal cell or head and neck cancer. Participants, approximately 83% male, averaged around 64 years of age, ranging from roughly 20 to 85.

Some clones are missing from TCRdb's copy, which holds only in-frame ones; the method was immunoSEQ multiplex PCR. The sample lists roughly 89,000 clones, about 90% occurring once. General study results and limits: By week 6 at 0.1 to 3.0 mg/kg, blood CD4+ and CD8+ T cells had expanded clonally. Fewer expanded clones were found on average in CD4+ than in CD8+ T cells.

The chain combines TRBV30 with TRBJ2-5; 8 bases fit TRBD2. The J call may be faulty, since TRBJ2-7 better matches the DNA end. This specimen was CD4+ or CD8+ T cells sorted from blood, taken in a trial of the OX40 agonist ivuxolimab. This sequence originates from an adult with an advanced solid tumor such as melanoma, head and neck, liver or kidney cancer. The CDR3 reads CAWSFGGAYEQYF. In DNA form, the CDR3 reads TGTGCCTGGAGTTTCGGGGGGGCCTACGAGCAGTACTTC.